Here is one T cell receptor beta chain with its context. Its specificity is unknown. The data originate from a study of cytomegalovirus exposure and HLA in healthy donors. Study context: In a previous analysis, 100 million to 140 million unique TCR beta sequences were found from 150 million to 200 million T cells. Study results and limitations: Later examination showed HLA-associated TCR beta chains had greater clonal expansion than equally common others. Among the sequence variants, a highly shared cluster was likely an artifact of sequencing. Presence/absence analysis assumed near-uniform sequencing depth across donors.

V lost 1 base, J lost 2 bases, and 6 bases lay in between. Per the germline V gene, CDR1 is SEHNR and CDR2 is FQNEAQ (reference sequence). This CDR3 comprises 14 residues. It was with 60 Vbeta and 13 Jbeta primers that the PCR ran. Sequenced by immunoSEQ multiplex PCR; TCRdb stores in-frame clones only, minus some. The sample has roughly 160,000 clones, approximately 81% seen once. This TCR was recovered from a woman aged 30 to 39 in good health and CMV-seropositive. The sequencing input was PBMCs. V is TRBV7-9 and J is TRBJ1-3; a weak D match, TRBD1 (6 bases). The CDR3 loop is CASSLDRAGNTIYF. The CDR3 DNA reads TGTGCCAGCAGCTTAGACAGGGCTGGAAACACCATATATTTT.